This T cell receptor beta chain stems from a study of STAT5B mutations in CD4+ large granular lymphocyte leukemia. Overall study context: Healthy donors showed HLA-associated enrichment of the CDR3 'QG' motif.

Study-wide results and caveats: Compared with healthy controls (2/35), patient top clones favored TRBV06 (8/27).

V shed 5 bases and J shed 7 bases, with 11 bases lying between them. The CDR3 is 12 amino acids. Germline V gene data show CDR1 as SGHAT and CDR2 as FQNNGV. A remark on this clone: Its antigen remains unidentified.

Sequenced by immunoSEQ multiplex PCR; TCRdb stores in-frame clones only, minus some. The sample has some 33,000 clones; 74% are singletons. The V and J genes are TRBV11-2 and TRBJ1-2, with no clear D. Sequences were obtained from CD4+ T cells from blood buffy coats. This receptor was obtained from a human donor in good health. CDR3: CASSRPSGGYTF. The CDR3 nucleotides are TGTGCCAGCAGCCGTCCATCGGGTGGCTACACCTTC.